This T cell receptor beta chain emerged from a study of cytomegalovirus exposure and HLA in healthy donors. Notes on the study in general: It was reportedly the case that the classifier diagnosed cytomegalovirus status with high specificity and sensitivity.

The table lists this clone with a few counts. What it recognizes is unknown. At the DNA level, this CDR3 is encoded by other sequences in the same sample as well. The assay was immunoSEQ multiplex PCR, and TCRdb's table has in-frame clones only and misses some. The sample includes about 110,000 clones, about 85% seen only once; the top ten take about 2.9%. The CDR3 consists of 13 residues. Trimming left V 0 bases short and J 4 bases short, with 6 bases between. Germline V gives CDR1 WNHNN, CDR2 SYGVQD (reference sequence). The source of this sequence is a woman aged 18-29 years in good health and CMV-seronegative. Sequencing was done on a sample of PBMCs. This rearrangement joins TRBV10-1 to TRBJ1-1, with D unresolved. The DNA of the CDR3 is TGCGCCAGCAGTGAGTCACGGGTCACTGAAGCTTTCTTT. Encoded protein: CASSESRVTEAFF.